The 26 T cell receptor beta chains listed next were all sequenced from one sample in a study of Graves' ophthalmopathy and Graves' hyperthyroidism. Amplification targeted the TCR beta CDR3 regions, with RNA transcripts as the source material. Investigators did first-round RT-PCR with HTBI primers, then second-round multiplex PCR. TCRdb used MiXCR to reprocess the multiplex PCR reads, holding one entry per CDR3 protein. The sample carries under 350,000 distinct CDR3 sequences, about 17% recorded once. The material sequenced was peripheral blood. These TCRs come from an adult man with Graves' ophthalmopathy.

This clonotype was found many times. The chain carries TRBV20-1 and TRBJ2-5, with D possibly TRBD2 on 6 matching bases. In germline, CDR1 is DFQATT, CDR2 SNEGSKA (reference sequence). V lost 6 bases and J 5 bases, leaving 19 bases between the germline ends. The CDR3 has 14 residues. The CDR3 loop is CSARTPGVRETQYF. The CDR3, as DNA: TGCAGTGCGCGTACCCCGGGGGTACGGGAGACCCAGTACTTC.

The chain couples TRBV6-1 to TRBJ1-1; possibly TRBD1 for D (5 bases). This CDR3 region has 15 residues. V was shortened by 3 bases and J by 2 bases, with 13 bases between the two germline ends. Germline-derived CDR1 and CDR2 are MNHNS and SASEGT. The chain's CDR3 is CASSDPGRANTEAFF. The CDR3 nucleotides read TGTGCCAGCAGTGACCCGGGACGGGCCAACACTGAAGCTTTCTTT.

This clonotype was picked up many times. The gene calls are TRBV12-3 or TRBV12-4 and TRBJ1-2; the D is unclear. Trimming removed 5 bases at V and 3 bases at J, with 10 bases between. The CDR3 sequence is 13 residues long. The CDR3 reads CASSLDGDYGYTF. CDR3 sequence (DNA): TGTGCCAGCAGTCTTGACGGGGACTATGGCTACACCTTC.

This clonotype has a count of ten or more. CDR3 bases: TGTGCCAGTAGTCTGGACCGTTCTGGGGCCAACGTCCTGACTTTC. It codes for CASSLDRSGANVLTF. V and J are TRBV19 and TRBJ2-6; unclear D gene. In germline, CDR1 is LNHDA, CDR2 SQIVND (reference sequence). V was shortened by 5 bases and J by 1 base, with 9 bases between the two germline ends. This CDR3 has 15 amino acids. The entire variable domain, with the rest obtained from reference TRBV19 and TRBJ2-6, is as follows: DGGITQSPKYLFRKEGQNVTLSCEQNLNHDAMYWYRQDPGQGLRLIYYSQIVNDFQKGDIAEGYSVSREKKESFPLTVTSAQKNPTAFYLCASSLDRSGANVLTFGAGSRLTVL.

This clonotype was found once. For the CDR3, the DNA is TGTGCCACCACGGACATGTACGAGCAGTACTTC. Translation gives CATTDMYEQYF. The rearrangement links TRBV6-2 or TRBV6-3 to TRBJ2-7, with a weak D call TRBD1 (5 bases). Germline CDR1 MNHEY, CDR2 SVGEGT. V dropped 10 bases and J dropped 4 bases, with 11 bases sitting between them. The CDR3 has 11 amino acids.

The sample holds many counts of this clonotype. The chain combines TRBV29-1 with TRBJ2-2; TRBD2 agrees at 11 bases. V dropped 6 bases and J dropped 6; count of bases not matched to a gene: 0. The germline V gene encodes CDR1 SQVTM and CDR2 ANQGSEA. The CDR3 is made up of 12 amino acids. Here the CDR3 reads CSVGLAAGELFF. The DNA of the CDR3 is TGCAGCGTGGGACTAGCGGCCGGGGAGCTGTTTTTT.

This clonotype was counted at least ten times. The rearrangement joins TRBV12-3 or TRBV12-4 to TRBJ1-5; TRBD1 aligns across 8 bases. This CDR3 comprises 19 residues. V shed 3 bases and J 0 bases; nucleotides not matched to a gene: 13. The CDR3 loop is CASSFSGTGHIYSNQPQHF. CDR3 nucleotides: TGTGCCAGCAGTTTTTCGGGGACAGGCCACATCTATAGCAATCAGCCCCAGCATTTT.

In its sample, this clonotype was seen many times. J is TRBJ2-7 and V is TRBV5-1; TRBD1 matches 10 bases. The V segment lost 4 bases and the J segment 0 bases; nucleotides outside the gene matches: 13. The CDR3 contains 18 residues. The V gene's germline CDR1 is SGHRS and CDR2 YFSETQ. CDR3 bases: TGCGCCAGCAGCCGAACCTTTCGGACAGGGGGGTTCTCCTACGAGCAGTACTTC. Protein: CASSRTFRTGGFSYEQYF.

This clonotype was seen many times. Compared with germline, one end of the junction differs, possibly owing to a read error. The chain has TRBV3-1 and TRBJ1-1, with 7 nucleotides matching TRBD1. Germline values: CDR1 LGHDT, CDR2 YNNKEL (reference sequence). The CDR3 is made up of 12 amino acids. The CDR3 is CASTLTGTVAFF. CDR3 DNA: TGTGCCAGCACACTGACAGGGACTGTAGCTTTCTTT.

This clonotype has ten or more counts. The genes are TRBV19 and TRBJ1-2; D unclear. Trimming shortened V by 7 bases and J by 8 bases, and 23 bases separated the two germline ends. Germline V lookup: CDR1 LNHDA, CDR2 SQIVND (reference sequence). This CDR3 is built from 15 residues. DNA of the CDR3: TGTGCCAGTACCTCGACAAGCCCGAGGCGCTGGGGCTACACCTTC. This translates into CASTSTSPRRWGYTF.

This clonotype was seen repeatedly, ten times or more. The CDR3 DNA reads TGTGCCAGCAGCTTGGGGACACTTGCGAACACCGGGGAGCTGTTTTTT. This gives the protein CASSLGTLANTGELFF. The J gene is TRBJ2-2, the V gene TRBV11-2; D possibly corresponds to TRBD1 (6 bases). The V gene lost 3 bases and the J gene lost 0 bases, with 11 bases spanning the gap. Germline loops: CDR1 SGHAT, CDR2 FQNNGV. This CDR3 region has 16 residues.

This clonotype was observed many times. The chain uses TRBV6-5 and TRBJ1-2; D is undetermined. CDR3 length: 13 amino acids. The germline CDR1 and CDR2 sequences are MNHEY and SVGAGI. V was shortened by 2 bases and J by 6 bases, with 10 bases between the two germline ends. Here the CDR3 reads CASSYAGDNGYTF. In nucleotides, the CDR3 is TGTGCCAGCAGTTACGCGGGAGACAATGGCTACACCTTC.

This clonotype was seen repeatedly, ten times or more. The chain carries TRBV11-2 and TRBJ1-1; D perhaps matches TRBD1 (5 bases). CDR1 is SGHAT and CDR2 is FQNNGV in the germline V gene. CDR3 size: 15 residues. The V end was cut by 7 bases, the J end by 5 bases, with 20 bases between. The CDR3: CASTHPLGAGTEAFF. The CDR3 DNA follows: TGTGCCAGCACCCACCCCCTTGGGGCCGGGACTGAAGCTTTCTTT.

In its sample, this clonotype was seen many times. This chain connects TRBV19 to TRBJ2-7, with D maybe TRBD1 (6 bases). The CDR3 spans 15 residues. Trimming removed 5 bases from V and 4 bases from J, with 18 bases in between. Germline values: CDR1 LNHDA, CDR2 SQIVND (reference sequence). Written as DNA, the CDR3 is TGTGCCAGTAGTGGCCGGGACACGGAGACATACGAGCAGTACTTC. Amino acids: CASSGRDTETYEQYF.

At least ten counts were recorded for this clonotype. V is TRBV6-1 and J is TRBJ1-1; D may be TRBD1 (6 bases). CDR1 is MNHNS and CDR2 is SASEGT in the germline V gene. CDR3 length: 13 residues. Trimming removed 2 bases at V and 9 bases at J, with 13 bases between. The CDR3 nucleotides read TGTGCCAGCAGTGAAAGAGACGACAGGAAAGCTTTCTTT. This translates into CASSERDDRKAFF.

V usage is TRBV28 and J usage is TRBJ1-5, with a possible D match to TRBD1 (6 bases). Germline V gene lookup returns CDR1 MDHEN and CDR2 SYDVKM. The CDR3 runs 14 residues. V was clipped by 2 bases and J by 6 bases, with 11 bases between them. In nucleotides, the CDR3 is TGTGCCAGCAGTTTACCCCTCAGGGGTCAGCCCCAGCATTTT. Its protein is CASSLPLRGQPQHF.

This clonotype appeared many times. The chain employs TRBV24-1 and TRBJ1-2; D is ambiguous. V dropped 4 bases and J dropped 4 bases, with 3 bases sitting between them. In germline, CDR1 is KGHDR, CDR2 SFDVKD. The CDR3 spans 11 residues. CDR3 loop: CATSDIYGYTF. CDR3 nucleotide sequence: TGTGCCACCAGTGACATCTATGGCTACACCTTC.

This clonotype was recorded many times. The CDR3, as DNA: TGTGCCAGCAGTTACTCGATAGGCCAGGGCTACGAGCAGTACTTC. Amino acids: CASSYSIGQGYEQYF. This chain connects TRBV6-5 to TRBJ2-7; possible D gene TRBD1, 5 bases. With 0 bases removed from V and 3 bases from J, the gap between germline ends came to 12 bases. This CDR3 is 15 amino acids long. In germline, CDR1 is MNHEY, CDR2 SVGAGI.

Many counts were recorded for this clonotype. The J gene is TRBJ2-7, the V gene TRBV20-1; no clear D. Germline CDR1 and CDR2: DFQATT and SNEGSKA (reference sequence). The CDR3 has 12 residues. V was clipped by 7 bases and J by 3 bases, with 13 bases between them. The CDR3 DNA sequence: TGCAGTGTTTACGACGGTATCTACGAGCAGTACTTC. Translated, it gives CSVYDGIYEQYF.

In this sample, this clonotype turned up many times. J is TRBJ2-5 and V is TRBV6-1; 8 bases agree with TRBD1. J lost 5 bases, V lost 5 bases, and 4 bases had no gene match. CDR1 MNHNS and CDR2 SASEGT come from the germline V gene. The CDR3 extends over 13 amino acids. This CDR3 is CASSRTGMETQYF. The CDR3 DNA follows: TGTGCCAGCAGTAGGACAGGGATGGAGACCCAGTACTTC.

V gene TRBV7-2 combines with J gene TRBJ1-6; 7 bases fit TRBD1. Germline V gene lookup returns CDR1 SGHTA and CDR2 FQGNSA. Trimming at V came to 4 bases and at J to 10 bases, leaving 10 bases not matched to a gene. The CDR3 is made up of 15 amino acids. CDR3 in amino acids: CASSSDRASRSPLHF. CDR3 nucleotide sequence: TGTGCCAGCAGCTCAGACAGGGCTTCGCGATCACCCCTCCACTTT.

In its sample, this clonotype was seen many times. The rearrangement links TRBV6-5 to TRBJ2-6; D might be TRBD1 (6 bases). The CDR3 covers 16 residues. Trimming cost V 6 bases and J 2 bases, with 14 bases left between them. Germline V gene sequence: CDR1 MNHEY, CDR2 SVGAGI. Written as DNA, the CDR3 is TGTGCCAGCAGCCCCGACAGGTGGGCTGGGGCCAACGTCCTGACTTTC. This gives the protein CASSPDRWAGANVLTF.

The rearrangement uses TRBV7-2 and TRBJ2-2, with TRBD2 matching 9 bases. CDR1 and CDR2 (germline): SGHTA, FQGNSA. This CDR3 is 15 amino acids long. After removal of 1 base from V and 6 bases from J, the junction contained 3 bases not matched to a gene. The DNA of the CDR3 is TGTGCCAGCAGCTTAGTAGCGGGGGCGGCCGGGGAGCTGTTTTTT. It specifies CASSLVAGAAGELFF.

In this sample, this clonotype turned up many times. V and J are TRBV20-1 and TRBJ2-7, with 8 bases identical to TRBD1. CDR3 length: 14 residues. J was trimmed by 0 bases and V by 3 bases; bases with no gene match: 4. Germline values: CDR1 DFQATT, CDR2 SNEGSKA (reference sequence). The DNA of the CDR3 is TGCAGTGCTAGGGGTGACAGGGGCTCCTACGAGCAGTACTTC. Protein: CSARGDRGSYEQYF.

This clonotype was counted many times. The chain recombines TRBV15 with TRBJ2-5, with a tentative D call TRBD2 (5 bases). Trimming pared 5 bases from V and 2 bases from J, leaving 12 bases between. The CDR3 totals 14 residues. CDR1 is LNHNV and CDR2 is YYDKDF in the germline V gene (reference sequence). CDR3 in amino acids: CATSPGVGQETQYF. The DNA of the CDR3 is TGTGCCACCAGCCCCGGGGTAGGGCAAGAGACCCAGTACTTC.

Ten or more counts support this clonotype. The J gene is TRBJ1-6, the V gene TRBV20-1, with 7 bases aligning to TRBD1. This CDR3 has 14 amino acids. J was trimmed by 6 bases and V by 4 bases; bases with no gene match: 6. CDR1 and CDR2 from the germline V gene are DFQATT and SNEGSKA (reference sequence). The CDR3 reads CSANPGGRNSPLHF. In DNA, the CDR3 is TGCAGTGCTAATCCAGGGGGACGTAATTCACCCCTCCACTTT.